This TCR beta chain originates from a study of T cell clonotyping in hematopoietic cell transplantation. General observations from the study: Few recipient clonotypes overlapped donors; over 95% were de novo at given depth.

CDR1 and CDR2 (germline): SEHNR, FQNEAQ (reference sequence). Trimming cost V 3 bases and J 2 bases, with 11 bases left between them. The CDR3 has 14 residues. Profiling relied on immunoSEQ multiplex PCR, and the TCRdb table lists in-frame clones only, not all of them. The sample has 4,000 to 5,500 clones; approximately 96% are singletons. As for this clone: Its antigen is still unknown.

The clonotype originates from a male patient in his thirties or forties who had an allogeneic stem cell transplant from a related donor, so the T cells may come from the graft donor. Some clones in this sample may be carry-over from other donors' samples. The input for sequencing was PBMCs, taken 100 days after allogeneic stem cell transplant. The rearrangement uses TRBV7-9 and TRBJ2-7; no reliable D call. As DNA, the CDR3 is TGTGCCAGCAGCTTTGAGGTGGTTGCCTACGAGCAGTACTTC. Translated: CASSFEVVAYEQYF.